The rows below give T cell receptor beta chains drawn from one sample of a study of shared clonotypes between healthy human individuals. Clones were sequenced by immunoSEQ multiplex PCR, and TCRdb holds only the in-frame ones, with some missing. The sample records about a million clones, roughly 80% being singletons. Source material: memory CD4+ T cells from PBMCs. These receptors were obtained from a man between 18 and 29 years old in good health. Some clones in this sample may be carry-over from other donors' samples. The CDR3 runs from the conserved cysteine through the conserved F or W. The D gene is left open where the match is weak. Size values are once, few and many counts, or a class for expanded clones, and some rows have none.

NA,TRBJ2-7,NA,13,TRBV29-1,CSVSWDSQGEQYF,TGCAGCGTCTCGTGGGACTCCCAAGGAGAGCAGTACTTT
NA,TRBJ2-3,NA,13,TRBV5-6,CASSSTFTDTQYF,TGTGCCAGCAGCTCCACATTCACAGATACGCAGTATTTT
TRBD2,TRBJ2-7,NA,15,TRBV18,CASSPQSSGVYEQYF,TGTGCCAGCTCACCCCAGAGTAGCGGGGTATACGAGCAGTACTTC
TRBD2,TRBJ2-5,NA,15,TRBV10-2,CASTPGPQREGTQYF,TGCGCCAGCACCCCCGGGCCCCAGAGGGAGGGGACCCAGTACTTC
NA,TRBJ1-5,NA,14,TRBV2,CASLLPTGNQPQHF,TGTGCCAGCTTGCTTCCCACCGGCAATCAGCCCCAGCATTTT
NA,TRBJ1-2,NA,11,TRBV20-1,CSVWTVYGYTF,TGCAGTGTCTGGACGGTTTATGGCTACACCTTC
TRBD2,TRBJ2-2,many,15,TRBV11-1,CASSSPSGSNGELFF,TGTGCCAGCAGCTCACCGAGCGGGAGTAACGGGGAGCTGTTTTTT
TRBD2,TRBJ2-1,NA,16,TRBV5-1,CASSLAGGSFNNEQFF,TGCGCCAGCAGCTTGGCCGGCGGGAGCTTTAACAATGAGCAGTTCTTC
TRBD2,TRBJ2-7,NA,15,TRBV18,CASSIGLAGEVEQYF,TGTGCCAGCTCAATCGGACTAGCGGGAGAGGTCGAGCAGTACTTC
TRBD1,TRBJ2-7,NA,15,TRBV4-2,CASSLTGTEVYEQYF,TGTGCCAGCAGCCTTACCGGGACAGAGGTCTACGAGCAGTACTTC
NA,TRBJ2-3,NA,14,TRBV19,CASSMMRGTDTQYF,TGTGCCAGTAGTATGATGCGGGGCACAGATACGCAGTATTTT